This is a list of T cell receptor beta chains from one sample in a study of T cells expressing NK-cell markers. From its re-call of the 5' RACE reads, TCRdb lists each CDR3 protein once, without DNA. There are about 460,000 distinct CDR3 sequences in the sample, with 1.4% to 1.5% held by the top ten. Sample: blood T cells: a sorted CD56 or NKG2C T cell subset, CD4+ or CD8+ T cells, or bulk PBMC T cells (not recorded which). The source is a woman in her forties or fifties in good health. Both conserved end residues are part of each CDR3. Each record gives: V gene, J gene, CDR3 protein.

>TRBV5-1|TRBJ2-7
CASSSVGGHPGNEQYF
>TRBV12-5|TRBJ1-2
CASGTPLLRDYGYTF
>TRBV25-1|TRBJ2-3
CASSERTVDTQYF
>TRBV7-3|TRBJ2-7
CASSLTGEANYEQYF
>TRBV20-1|TRBJ2-2
CSASLSGTGSTGELFF
>TRBV4-1|TRBJ1-4
CASSQEVEFRELFF
>TRBV6-1|TRBJ1-3
CASSDRGTKASGNTIYF
>TRBV25-1|TRBJ2-1
CASLRGGSYNEQFF
>TRBV9|TRBJ1-4
CASSVEGARYEKLFF
>TRBV4-1|TRBJ2-2
CASSQPPTAGELFF
>TRBV29-1|TRBJ1-4
CSVEGEGDEKLFF
>TRBV12-3/TRBV12-4|TRBJ1-2
CASSGQVYGYTF
>TRBV6-1|TRBJ1-4
CASTNAPGFVEKLFF
>TRBV5-1|TRBJ2-1
CASSVRQGYNEQFF
>TRBV7-2|TRBJ2-3
CASSLQSGDTQYF
>TRBV20-1|TRBJ2-7
CSGAGTNYEQYF
>TRBV7-2|TRBJ2-3
CASSRLAGFRDTQYF
>TRBV5-5|TRBJ1-3
CASSSTGSGNTIYF
>TRBV5-5|TRBJ2-1
CASSREWRLSSYNEQFF
>TRBV9|TRBJ2-3
CASSVGGVRDTQYF
>TRBV29-1|TRBJ2-3
CSIDIGLAGSDTQYF
>TRBV19|TRBJ2-4
CASSIGPIGVGKNIQYF
>TRBV14|TRBJ2-2
CAIEATGELFF
>TRBV19|TRBJ2-1
CASSVTLSHDEQFF
>TRBV24-1|TRBJ1-1
CATSSRDRGFPEAFF
>TRBV6-5|TRBJ2-2
CASSYRGRYTGELFF
>TRBV4-1|TRBJ1-2
CASSQPGRSRGLGYTF
>TRBV5-1|TRBJ2-5
CASSLATGGIETQYF
>TRBV20-1|TRBJ2-3
CSVLAETDTQYF
>TRBV20-1|TRBJ2-1
CSADSGASGDNEQFF
>TRBV11-2|TRBJ2-1
CASSLRTLYGEQFF
>TRBV5-6|TRBJ1-3
CASSLDRNTIYF
>TRBV20-1|TRBJ1-1
CSARVPQGNTEAFF
>TRBV30|TRBJ2-2
CAWSRGAIAGELFF
>TRBV2|TRBJ2-7
CASRDREGAEQYF
>TRBV7-2|TRBJ2-1
CASSSPSGRTYNEQFF
>TRBV7-8|TRBJ2-2
CASSPRTGAGELFF
>TRBV20-1|TRBJ1-5
CSARPGSSQPQHF
>TRBV5-1|TRBJ1-1
CASSKSAGNTEAFF
>TRBV24-1|TRBJ2-7
CATSDSGTGLGEQYF
>TRBV20-1|TRBJ2-5
CSALSGTGAQYF
>TRBV5-1|TRBJ2-1
CASRGTTSRNEQFF
>TRBV10-3|TRBJ1-2
CATKLEGTYGYTF
>TRBV27|TRBJ1-1
CASSAPGLNTEAFF
>TRBV12-3/TRBV12-4|TRBJ1-5
CASSPQGQLSNQPQHF
>TRBV5-1|TRBJ2-7
CASSLGLTNYYEQYF
>TRBV7-2|TRBJ2-2
CASSSPGLASNTGELFF
>TRBV10-3|TRBJ2-5
CAISEGWVNGETQYF
>TRBV6-6|TRBJ1-4
CASSYYGSSTNEKLFF
>TRBV6-2/TRBV6-3|TRBJ2-1
CASSYISVLADVDNEQFF
>TRBV5-5|TRBJ1-1
CASSVMQTGVNTEAFF
>TRBV6-2/TRBV6-3|TRBJ2-3
CASSYSPGAFTQYF
>TRBV9|TRBJ2-3
CASSVVDGIGTDTQYF
>TRBV5-1|TRBJ1-4
CASSLADTTNEKLFF
>TRBV15|TRBJ2-5
CATSRVDRGDRETQYF
>TRBV7-3|TRBJ2-7
CASSKRGSGEGARQYF
>TRBV14|TRBJ2-3
CASKGLASTDTQYF
>TRBV29-1|TRBJ2-3
CSGGTGGHADTQYF